Presented here are 10 T cell receptor beta chains from one specimen sequenced in a study of technical replicates of blood from a few donors. The repertoire was sequenced with immunoSEQ multiplex PCR; TCRdb's copy has only in-frame clones and lacks some. The table lists 85,000 to 100,000 clones, around 95% of them singletons. The specimen sequenced was T cells isolated from PBMCs. The receptors stem from a human donor in good health.

The genes are TRBV6-5 and TRBJ2-5, with D perhaps TRBD1 (6 bases). Per the germline V gene, CDR1 is MNHEY and CDR2 is SVGAGI. The CDR3 is 16 residues long. V lost 4 bases to trimming and J lost 1 base, with 16 bases between them. The DNA of the CDR3 is TGTGCCAGCAGTTCCGCACGTATAGGGGGCCAAGAGACCCAGTACTTC. Translated: CASSSARIGGQETQYF.

This chain links TRBV9 with TRBJ2-5; D not resolved. V lost 3 bases and J lost 2, with 5 bases in between. The germline gives CDR1 SGDLS, CDR2 YYNGEE. The CDR3 length is 12 residues. The CDR3 DNA sequence: TGTGCCAGCAGCGGCCTACAAGAGACCCAGTACTTC. Amino acids: CASSGLQETQYF.

The chain has TRBV13 and TRBJ1-1, with D perhaps TRBD1 (6 bases). CDR1 is PRHDT and CDR2 is FYEKMQ in the germline V gene (reference sequence). The CDR3 totals 20 residues. The V end was cut by 5 bases, the J end by 1 base, with 29 bases between. Here the CDR3 reads CASSIGFGDPFARGNTEAFF. In DNA form, the CDR3 reads TGTGCCAGCAGCATCGGTTTTGGGGACCCCTTCGCCAGGGGGAACACTGAAGCTTTCTTT.

V usage is TRBV19 and J usage is TRBJ2-5, with 11 bases identical to TRBD1. From germline, CDR1 is LNHDA and CDR2 SQIVND (reference sequence). The CDR3 is 16 amino acids. Trimming took 5 bases from V and 4 from J; bases not matched to a gene: 9. This CDR3 is CASSSGTGGYRETQYF. The CDR3 coding sequence is TGTGCCAGTAGTTCCGGGACAGGGGGGTATAGAGAGACCCAGTACTTC.

The chain links TRBV6-5 to TRBJ1-3, with D tentatively TRBD1 (5 bases). Germline V gene sequence: CDR1 MNHEY, CDR2 SVGAGI. There are 14 residues in the CDR3. Trimming removed 6 bases from V and 0 bases from J, with 9 bases in between. DNA for the CDR3: TGTGCCAGCAGGACCCAGGGCTCTGGAAACACCATATATTTT. Encoded protein: CASRTQGSGNTIYF.

The chain has TRBV5-1 and TRBJ2-3, with 9 bases aligning to TRBD2. Germline V gene lookup returns CDR1 SGHRS and CDR2 YFSETQ. J was trimmed by 0 bases and V by 3 bases; bases with no gene match: 17. CDR3 length: 20 amino acids. This CDR3 is CASSSVYVGGGAYSTDTQYF. CDR3 coding DNA: TGCGCCAGCAGCTCCGTTTATGTGGGCGGGGGGGCCTATAGCACAGATACGCAGTATTTT.

The V call is TRBV6-1, the J call TRBJ1-1, with D possibly being TRBD1 (5 bases). The CDR3 spans 15 residues. V was pared by 5 bases and J by 2 bases, with 15 bases between. Germline CDR1 reads MNHNS; CDR2 reads SASEGT. CDR3 residues: CASSSVPTVNTEAFF. The CDR3 bases are TGTGCCAGCAGTTCTGTACCGACAGTTAACACTGAAGCTTTCTTT.

The J gene is TRBJ2-1, the V gene TRBV1; the D call TRBD2 from the table was never checked on the DNA. TRBV1 is a known pseudogene. The CDR3 is 15 residues long. The CDR3 sequence: CTSSQQPGEYNEQFF. The CDR3, as DNA: TGCACCAGCAGCCAACAACCCGGGGAGTACAATGAGCAGTTCTTC.

The rearrangement joins TRBV2 to TRBJ2-1; 9 positions agree with TRBD2. Trimming took 8 bases from V and 4 from J; bases not matched to a gene: 3. The CDR3 has 13 amino acids. CDR1 and CDR2 (germline): SNHLY, FYNNEI. This CDR3 reads CASSSGTYNEQFF. The CDR3 coding sequence is TGTGCCAGCTCTAGCGGGACTTACAATGAGCAGTTCTTC. The complete variable domain, with remaining parts taken from reference TRBV2 and TRBJ2-1, reads EPEVTQTPSHQVTQMGQEVILRCVPISNHLYFYWYRQILGQKVEFLVSFYNNEISEKSEIFDDQFSVERPDGSNFTLKIRSTKLEDSAMYFCASSSGTYNEQFFGPGTRLTVL.

The chain employs TRBV27 and TRBJ1-5; no firm D call. Germline loops: CDR1 MNHEY, CDR2 SMNVEV (reference sequence). The CDR3 loop spans 15 amino acids. The ends were cut back, 4 bases at V and 5 bases at J, with 15 bases in the middle. The CDR3 nucleotides read TGTGCCAGCAGTTCCACCAGAACCCTGTATCAGCCCCAGCATTTT. This translates into CASSSTRTLYQPQHF.